This is a list of T cell receptor beta chains from one sample in a study of PD-L1 blockade in urothelial cancer. Libraries were prepared by immunoSEQ multiplex PCR; TCRdb keeps only in-frame clonotypes and omits some of them. The sample lists 70,000 to 75,000 clones, 70% to 90% occurring once. The starting material was PBMCs, obtained around atezolizumab (anti-PD-L1) treatment. The source is a man aged 60 to 69 with urothelial cancer. CDR3s include the opening cysteine and the closing phenylalanine or tryptophan. The order of the fields is D gene, J gene, clone size, V gene, CDR3 protein, CDR3 DNA. D genes are given only for firm matches. Clone size appears in some rows only: once, few, many, or a class for an expanded clone.

D gene: .; J gene: TRBJ2-7; clone size: .; V gene: TRBV19; CDR3 protein: CASSGQGGGEQYF; CDR3 DNA: TGTGCCAGTAGTGGGCAGGGAGGAGGCGAGCAGTACTTC
D gene: TRBD1; J gene: TRBJ1-5; clone size: few; V gene: TRBV7-9; CDR3 protein: CASSLGQGGGQPQHF; CDR3 DNA: TGTGCCAGCAGCCTGGGACAGGGGGGCGGTCAGCCCCAGCATTTT
D gene: TRBD2; J gene: TRBJ2-1; clone size: once; V gene: TRBV7-2; CDR3 protein: CASSLVLGTSGLNEQFF; CDR3 DNA: TGTGCCAGCAGCTTAGTGCTAGGGACTAGCGGCCTCAATGAGCAGTTCTTC
D gene: .; J gene: TRBJ1-5; clone size: .; V gene: TRBV4-3; CDR3 protein: CASSQDLGPQPQHF; CDR3 DNA: TGCGCCAGCAGCCAAGATCTTGGGCCCCAGCCCCAGCATTTT
D gene: TRBD2; J gene: TRBJ2-7; clone size: .; V gene: TRBV6-5; CDR3 protein: CASSGLAGGYEQYF; CDR3 DNA: TGTGCCAGCAGTGGACTAGCGGGGGGGTACGAGCAGTACTTC
D gene: .; J gene: TRBJ2-1; clone size: .; V gene: TRBV9; CDR3 protein: CASSVGGAYNEQFF; CDR3 DNA: TGTGCCAGCAGCGTAGGAGGAGCTTACAATGAGCAGTTCTTC
D gene: TRBD1; J gene: TRBJ2-2; clone size: .; V gene: TRBV29-1; CDR3 protein: CSGTGATGELFF; CDR3 DNA: TGCAGCGGTACAGGGGCCACCGGGGAGCTGTTTTTT
D gene: TRBD2; J gene: TRBJ2-1; clone size: .; V gene: TRBV10-3; CDR3 protein: CAISDQRGSGEQFF; CDR3 DNA: TGTGCCATCAGTGACCAGCGGGGCTCTGGTGAGCAGTTCTTC
D gene: TRBD1; J gene: TRBJ2-7; clone size: .; V gene: TRBV30; CDR3 protein: CAWSAGTGSSEQYF; CDR3 DNA: TGTGCCTGGAGTGCCGGGACAGGGTCCTCCGAGCAGTACTTC
D gene: .; J gene: TRBJ2-1; clone size: .; V gene: TRBV25-1; CDR3 protein: CASSPGLRQFF; CDR3 DNA: TGTGCCAGCAGTCCGGGTTTGAGGCAGTTCTTC
D gene: .; J gene: TRBJ2-4; clone size: .; V gene: TRBV5-1; CDR3 protein: CASSLGWDLGFKNIQYF; CDR3 DNA: TGCGCCAGCAGCCTGGGATGGGACTTGGGATTCAAAAACATTCAGTACTTC
D gene: TRBD1; J gene: TRBJ1-1; clone size: .; V gene: TRBV5-4; CDR3 protein: CASSLAGGNTEAFF; CDR3 DNA: TGTGCCAGCAGCTTGGCAGGGGGGAACACTGAAGCTTTCTTT
D gene: .; J gene: TRBJ2-1; clone size: .; V gene: TRBV28; CDR3 protein: CASRTEAGQFF; CDR3 DNA: TGTGCCAGCAGAACTGAAGCGGGGCAGTTCTTC
D gene: .; J gene: TRBJ2-5; clone size: .; V gene: TRBV2; CDR3 protein: CASNQGQETQYF; CDR3 DNA: TGTGCCAGCAATCAGGGCCAAGAGACCCAGTACTTC
D gene: .; J gene: TRBJ2-7; clone size: .; V gene: TRBV5-4; CDR3 protein: CASSLAIGVYEQYF; CDR3 DNA: TGTGCCAGCAGCTTGGCCATAGGGGTCTACGAGCAGTACTTC
D gene: .; J gene: TRBJ2-7; clone size: .; V gene: TRBV5-1; CDR3 protein: CASSLGDNSYEQYF; CDR3 DNA: TGCGCCAGCAGCTTGGGGGACAACTCCTACGAGCAGTACTTC
D gene: TRBD1; J gene: TRBJ2-7; clone size: .; V gene: TRBV25-1; CDR3 protein: CASRTGVHEQYF; CDR3 DNA: TGTGCCAGCAGGACAGGGGTCCACGAGCAGTACTTC